This T cell receptor (beta chain) came from a study of T cell clusters in autoimmune cytopenias. Study-wide results and limits: No experiment has yet validated the function of the T cell clusters defined in silico. Clustering suggested that physiological T cell clusters were missing in primary autoimmune cytopenia patients.

Worth noting for this clonotype: Its antigen is still unknown.

TRB was amplified by touch-down multiplex PCR, primer pools A and B combined. Following a re-call of the multiplex PCR reads, TCRdb has one entry per CDR3 protein and lacks DNA. This listing includes over 4,500 distinct CDR3 sequences. TRB amplification used approximately 250 ng of peripheral blood genomic DNA. Germline loops: CDR1 GTSNPN, CDR2 SVGIG (reference sequence). The CDR3 sequence is 14 residues long. These records were also assigned to another study, of T cell repertoires in aging, cancer and after chemotherapy. That report notes: Repeat sampling of healthy donors over several months to years showed clear clonal overlap. Median generation probability rose over the chemotherapy interval in each cancer cohort, suggesting rebound thymic output.

The sample taken for sequencing was peripheral blood. The gene calls are TRBV30 and TRBJ2-7; the TRBD1 assignment by TCRdb is unverifiable without DNA. This TCR was sampled from a human donor in good health. CDR3 sequence reads: CAWSEGQGADEQYF. Full variable domain (missing parts from reference TRBV30 and TRBJ2-7): SQTIHQWPATLVQPVGSPLSLECTVEGTSNPNLYWYRQAAGRGLQLLFYSVGIGQISSEVPQNLSASRPQDRQFILSSKKLLLSDSGFYLCAWSEGQGADEQYFGPGTRLTVT.